This entry lists 4 T cell receptor beta chains sequenced from one sample in a study of immune evolution from preneoplasia to lung adenocarcinoma. This table comes from immunoSEQ multiplex PCR, and its TCRdb copy is limited to in-frame clones, with some not included. The sample holds some 15,000 clones, about 85% seen once. The specimen was FFPE lung adenocarcinoma in situ tissue. Receptor source: a donor at least 70 years old with lung adenocarcinoma.

Judged by abundance, this clone is large (0.1 to 1%). The chain combines TRBV30 with TRBJ1-2; possible D gene TRBD1, 5 bases. Trimming cost V 5 bases and J 4 bases, with 17 bases left between them. The CDR3 is 14 residues long. Germline V gene sequence: CDR1 GTSNPN, CDR2 SVGIG (reference sequence). The CDR3 DNA is TGTGCCTGGGGCATCCCCGGGACGGTCTATGGCTACACCTTC. Protein sequence: CAWGIPGTVYGYTF.

The gene calls are TRBV5-4 and TRBJ2-7; D gene unclear. Trimming pared 2 bases from V and 7 bases from J, leaving 16 bases between. Per the germline V gene, CDR1 is SGHNT and CDR2 is YYREEE (reference sequence). CDR3 size: 14 residues. Here the CDR3 reads CASSFSARSKEQYF. The CDR3, as DNA: TGTGCCAGCAGCTTCAGCGCCCGAAGTAAGGAGCAGTACTTC.

V is TRBV11-2 and J is TRBJ2-2, with D hard to call. This CDR3 has 13 residues. Trimming removed 0 bases from V and 4 bases from J, with 3 bases in between. The V gene's germline CDR1 is SGHAT and CDR2 FQNNGV. CDR3 loop: CASSLDSTGELFF. The CDR3 region has the DNA TGTGCCAGCAGCTTAGATTCCACCGGGGAGCTGTTTTTT.

The CDR3 reads CASRTSGRAGELFF. In nucleotides, the CDR3 is TGTGCCAGCAGGACTAGCGGGAGGGCCGGGGAGCTGTTTTTT. The gene calls are TRBV27 and TRBJ2-2; 14 bases line up with TRBD2. This CDR3 is 14 amino acids long. Germline V gene data show CDR1 as MNHEY and CDR2 as SMNVEV (reference sequence). V dropped 6 bases and J dropped 6; count of bases not matched to a gene: 0.